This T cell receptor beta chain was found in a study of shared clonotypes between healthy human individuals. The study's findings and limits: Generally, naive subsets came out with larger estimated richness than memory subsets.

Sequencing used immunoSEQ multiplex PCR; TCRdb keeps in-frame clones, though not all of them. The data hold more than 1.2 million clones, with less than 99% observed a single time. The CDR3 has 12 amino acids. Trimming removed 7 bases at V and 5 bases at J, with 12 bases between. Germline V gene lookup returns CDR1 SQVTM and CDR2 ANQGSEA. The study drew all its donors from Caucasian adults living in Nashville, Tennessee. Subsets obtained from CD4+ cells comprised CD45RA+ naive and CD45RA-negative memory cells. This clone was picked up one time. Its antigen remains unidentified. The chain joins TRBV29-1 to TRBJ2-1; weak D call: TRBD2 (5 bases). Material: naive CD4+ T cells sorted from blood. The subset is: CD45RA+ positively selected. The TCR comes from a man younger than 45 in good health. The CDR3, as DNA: TGCAGCGCCTCCGCGGGTAACAATGAGCAGTTCTTC. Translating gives CSASAGNNEQFF.